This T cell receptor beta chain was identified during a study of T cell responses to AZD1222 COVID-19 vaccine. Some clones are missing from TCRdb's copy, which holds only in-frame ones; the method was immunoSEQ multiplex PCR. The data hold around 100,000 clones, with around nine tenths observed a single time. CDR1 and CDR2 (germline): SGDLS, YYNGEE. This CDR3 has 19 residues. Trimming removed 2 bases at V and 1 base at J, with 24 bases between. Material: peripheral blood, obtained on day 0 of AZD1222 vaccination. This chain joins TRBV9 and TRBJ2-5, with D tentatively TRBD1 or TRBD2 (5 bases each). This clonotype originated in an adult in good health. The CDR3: CASSVGASGPLQVQETQYF. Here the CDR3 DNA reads TGTGCCAGCAGCGTCGGAGCGTCGGGACCTTTACAGGTCCAAGAGACCCAGTACTTC.